The 13 T cell receptor beta chains reported below all come from one sample, sequenced in a study of molecular identifiers for immune sequencing clone quantification. TCRdb analysed the PCR reads with MiXCR anew, one entry per CDR3 protein. The data show about 320,000 distinct CDR3 sequences, roughly a quarter seen once. Sequences were obtained from naive CD8+ T cells from blood, with Jurkat cell RNA spiked in. The subset denotes: FACS-sorted CD8+CD4-CCR7+CD45RA+ naive T cells. The source is a human donor in good health. Some libraries in this study had Jurkat cell RNA spiked in.

This clonotype was seen only a few times. The chain uses TRBV20-1 and TRBJ2-7, with D perhaps TRBD1 (7 bases). This CDR3 spans 14 amino acids. V was shortened by 3 bases and J by 4 bases, with 16 bases between the two germline ends. CDR1 and CDR2 (germline): DFQATT, SNEGSKA (reference sequence). This CDR3 reads CSASPTGRSYEQYF. The CDR3 DNA follows: TGCAGTGCTAGCCCGACAGGGAGGTCTTACGAGCAGTACTTC.

The chain uses TRBV1 and TRBJ2-3. TRBV1 is tagged as a pseudogene. The CDR3 is made up of 14 amino acids. CDR3 amino acids: CTSSQDSTADTQYF. DNA for the CDR3: TGCACCAGCAGCCAAGATTCGACCGCAGATACGCAGTATTTT.

This clonotype has at least ten counts. V is TRBV5-8 and J is TRBJ1-1; TRBD1 matches 10 bases. The CDR3 consists of 16 residues. Germline loops: CDR1 SGHTS, CDR2 YDEGEE. J lost 6 bases, V lost 3 bases, and 11 bases had no gene match. The CDR3: CASSWGPDRGNAEAFF. For the CDR3, the DNA is TGTGCCAGCAGCTGGGGGCCGGACAGGGGGAATGCTGAAGCTTTCTTT.

In its sample, this clonotype was seen a few times. The CDR3: CASSLGWRSYEQFF. The CDR3 DNA follows: TGTGCCAGCAGCTTAGGGTGGAGGAGCTATGAGCAGTTCTTC. The V gene is TRBV11-3, the J gene TRBJ2-1, with D possibly TRBD2 on 5 matching bases. The CDR3 contains 14 residues. Trimming left V 1 base short and J 8 bases short, with 12 bases between. CDR1 and CDR2 from the germline V gene are SGHNT and YENEEA. The full variable domain, in which reference TRBV11-3 and TRBJ2-1 provide the parts outside the CDR3, is EAGVVQSPRYKIIEKKQPVAFWCNPISGHNTLYWYLQNLGQGPELLIRYENEEAVDDSQLPKDRFSAERLKGVDSTLKIQPAELGDSAVYLCASSLGWRSYEQFFGPGTRLTVL.

The rearrangement joins TRBV14 to TRBJ1-2; 7 nucleotides match TRBD1. Losses at the gene ends were 4 bases for V and 4 bases for J; bases not matched to a gene: 9. Germline V gene data show CDR1 as SGHDN and CDR2 as FVKESK. The CDR3 runs to 15 residues. For the CDR3, the DNA is TGTGCCAGCAGCCCACGGGGACAGTGGCTCTATGGCTACACCTTC. This translates into CASSPRGQWLYGYTF.

This clonotype has ten or more counts. CDR3 loop: CASSAQLNTEAFF. The CDR3 DNA reads as TGTGCCAGCAGTGCACAGCTGAACACTGAAGCTTTCTTT. V usage is TRBV2 and J usage is TRBJ1-1; D is uncertain. CDR1 SNHLY and CDR2 FYNNEI come from the germline V gene. V lost 4 bases and J 0 bases, leaving 6 bases between the germline ends. The CDR3 has 13 residues.

Details on this clonotype: A read error may explain this, as a much larger clone is one base away. The chain couples TRBV6-2 or TRBV6-3 to TRBJ2-3; a possible D gene is TRBD2 (6 bases). In germline, CDR1 is MNHEY, CDR2 SVGEGT. V lost 7 bases, J lost 9 bases, and 26 bases lay in between. The CDR3 consists of 16 residues. The CDR3 protein is CASKGGKRSNGETQYF. The CDR3 DNA sequence: TGTGCCAGCAAGGGAGGTAAGCGGTCCAACGGAGAAACGCAGTATTTT.

This clonotype was picked up many times. CDR3 amino acids: CSAMQETQYF. In DNA form, the CDR3 reads TGCAGCGCAATGCAAGAGACCCAGTACTTC. The chain combines TRBV29-1 with TRBJ2-5; unclear D gene. V shed 7 bases and J shed 2 bases, with 5 bases lying between them. The CDR3 has 10 residues. The germline gives CDR1 SQVTM, CDR2 ANQGSEA.

This clonotype was picked up many times. The J gene is TRBJ1-2, the V gene TRBV13, with TRBD1 matching 8 bases. CDR3 length: 17 amino acids. Losses at the gene ends were 7 bases for V and 2 bases for J; bases not matched to a gene: 15. Germline V lookup: CDR1 PRHDT, CDR2 FYEKMQ (reference sequence). DNA of the CDR3: TGTGCCAGCACCAACCCGGGACAGGCTACACGGAACTATGGCTACACCTTC. It yields the protein CASTNPGQATRNYGYTF.

V gene TRBV5-4 combines with J gene TRBJ2-7, with a weak D call TRBD2 (5 bases). Trimming shortened V by 0 bases and J by 4 bases, and 23 bases separated the two germline ends. The CDR3 runs 18 residues. Germline V lookup: CDR1 SGHNT, CDR2 YYREEE (reference sequence). This chain's CDR3 is CASSLALEEGAVGYEQYF. CDR3 nucleotides: TGTGCCAGCAGCTTGGCTCTCGAAGAGGGCGCCGTTGGGTACGAGCAGTACTTC.

The V and J genes are TRBV27 and TRBJ1-3; 7 positions match TRBD1. CDR3 length: 14 residues. Germline V lookup: CDR1 MNHEY, CDR2 SMNVEV (reference sequence). Germline trimming cut 8 bases from V and 4 bases from J; bases unmatched to any gene: 8. The CDR3 loop reads CASANRGGGNTIYF. Written as DNA, the CDR3 is TGTGCCAGCGCAAACAGGGGCGGAGGAAACACCATATATTTT.

This clonotype has a handful of counts. The chain links TRBV30 to TRBJ2-1, with 7 bases that match TRBD2. Trimming cost V 1 base and J 5 bases; bases outside gene matches: 8. Looked up from germline, CDR1 is GTSNPN and CDR2 is SVGIG (reference sequence). There are 15 residues in the CDR3. The CDR3 DNA is TGTGCCTGGAGTGCCGGGACTACCCTAAACAATGAGCAGTTCTTC. It specifies CAWSAGTTLNNEQFF.

As regards this clonotype: It may be a read error: a sequence one base away is much more abundant. The chain recombines TRBV20-1 with TRBJ1-4, with a weak D call TRBD1 (5 bases). In germline, CDR1 is DFQATT, CDR2 SNEGSKA (reference sequence). This CDR3 has 12 amino acids. Trimming shortened V by 8 bases and J by 14 bases, and 21 bases separated the two germline ends. The CDR3 protein is CSTRGRSFGLFF. CDR3 DNA sequence: TGCAGTACCCGGGGCAGGTCCTTCGGGCTGTTTTTT.